A selection of T cell receptor beta chains follows, all from one sample in a study of blood T cell repertoires in COVID-19. The table came from immunoSEQ multiplex PCR; TCRdb's copy has only in-frame clones and leaves some out. Here the sample spans roughly 200,000 clones, more than 70% being singletons. What was sequenced was peripheral blood. These receptors came from a woman aged 25-40 years with acute or convalescent COVID-19. CDR3s include the opening cysteine and the closing phenylalanine or tryptophan. Fields, in order: D gene, V gene, clone size, J gene, CDR3 protein, CDR3 DNA. The D gene is left open where the match is weak. Clone sizes are given selectively: once, few, many, or a class where the clone is expanded.

D: -
V: TRBV6-1
size: -
J: TRBJ1-5
CDR3: CASSERKDQPQHF
DNA: TGTGCCAGCAGTGAGAGGAAAGATCAGCCCCAGCATTTT

D: -
V: TRBV11-3
size: -
J: TRBJ2-1
CDR3: CASSRRTVLGVYNEQFF
DNA: TGTGCCAGCAGCCGGAGGACAGTACTGGGGGTATACAATGAGCAGTTCTTC

D: -
V: TRBV27
size: -
J: TRBJ1-2
CDR3: CASGTGAEYTF
DNA: TGTGCCAGCGGAACTGGGGCCGAGTACACCTTC

D: TRBD2
V: TRBV5-4
size: -
J: TRBJ2-7
CDR3: CASSLSAGTSTYEQYF
DNA: TGTGCCAGCAGCTTGAGCGCCGGGACTAGTACTTACGAGCAGTACTTC

D: -
V: TRBV28
size: -
J: TRBJ2-2
CDR3: CASLAGVLRSGELFF
DNA: TGTGCCAGCCTAGCAGGAGTTCTTCGTTCCGGGGAGCTGTTTTTT

D: -
V: TRBV5-8
size: once
J: TRBJ2-4
CDR3: CASSLTGGANIQYF
DNA: TGTGCCAGCAGCTTGACAGGGGGGGCAAACATTCAGTACTTC

D: -
V: TRBV25-1
size: -
J: TRBJ2-7
CDR3: CASSDFNGQPNF
DNA: TGTGCCAGCAGTGATTTTAATGGGCAGCCAAACTTC

D: -
V: TRBV27
size: few
J: TRBJ1-6
CDR3: CATSRGYNSPLHF
DNA: TGTGCCACCTCAAGGGGGTATAATTCACCCCTCCACTTT

D: -
V: TRBV11-2
size: -
J: TRBJ1-2
CDR3: CASSSDRAGYTF
DNA: TGTGCCAGCAGCTCCGACAGAGCCGGCTACACCTTC

D: -
V: TRBV5-6
size: once
J: TRBJ2-1
CDR3: CASSAAQTSPYNEQFF
DNA: TGTGCCAGCAGCGCCGCCCAAACTAGCCCATACAATGAGCAGTTCTTC

D: -
V: TRBV28
size: -
J: TRBJ2-5
CDR3: CASSLSSRTWDF
DNA: TGTGCCAGCAGTTTAAGTAGTAGGACATGGGACTTC

D: -
V: TRBV7-7
size: -
J: TRBJ2-6
CDR3: CASSPRYSGANVLTF
DNA: TGTGCTAGCAGCCCGAGGTACTCTGGGGCCAACGTCCTGACTTTC

D: -
V: TRBV29-1
size: -
J: TRBJ1-2
CDR3: CSVEDPVYGYTF
DNA: TGCAGCGTTGAAGATCCCGTCTATGGCTACACCTTC

D: TRBD1
V: TRBV5-1
size: -
J: TRBJ2-7
CDR3: CASSLERPGDSTSYEQYF
DNA: TGCGCCAGCAGCTTGGAGCGGCCCGGGGACAGCACCTCCTACGAGCAGTACTTC

D: TRBD2
V: TRBV6-5
size: -
J: TRBJ2-1
CDR3: CASSYPGTSGSKFF
DNA: TGTGCCAGCAGTTACCCAGGGACTAGCGGGAGCAAGTTCTTC

D: TRBD1
V: TRBV19
size: -
J: TRBJ1-2
CDR3: CATIGGDNGYTF
DNA: TGTGCCACCATAGGGGGCGATAATGGCTACACCTTC

D: TRBD1
V: TRBV6-5
size: -
J: TRBJ1-5
CDR3: CASRPRQGYQPQHF
DNA: TGTGCCAGCAGACCAAGACAGGGATATCAGCCCCAGCATTTT

D: -
V: TRBV29-1
size: -
J: TRBJ1-3
CDR3: CSVGQSSGNTIYF
DNA: TGCAGCGTTGGACAGAGCTCTGGAAACACCATATATTTT

D: -
V: TRBV5-5
size: -
J: TRBJ2-7
CDR3: CASSFIDSYEQYF
DNA: TGTGCCAGCAGCTTTATAGACTCCTACGAGCAGTACTTC

D: -
V: TRBV6-1
size: -
J: TRBJ1-2
CDR3: CASSDRDGYTF
DNA: TGTGCCAGCAGTGACAGGGATGGCTACACCTTC

D: -
V: TRBV28
size: -
J: TRBJ1-2
CDR3: CASIVGRGPYGYTF
DNA: TGTGCCAGCATTGTTGGGAGGGGCCCTTATGGCTACACCTTC

D: -
V: TRBV6-5
size: -
J: TRBJ2-1
CDR3: CASNLESSYNEQFF
DNA: TGTGCCAGCAATCTTGAGAGCTCCTACAATGAGCAGTTCTTC

D: TRBD2
V: TRBV5-1
size: -
J: TRBJ2-1
CDR3: CASSLNPSGKGEQFF
DNA: TGCGCCAGCAGCTTGAATCCTAGCGGGAAAGGTGAGCAGTTCTTC

D: TRBD2
V: TRBV7-8
size: -
J: TRBJ2-2
CDR3: CASSILAGGTGELFF
DNA: TGTGCCAGCAGCATACTAGCGGGGGGGACCGGGGAGCTGTTTTTT

D: -
V: TRBV29-1
size: -
J: TRBJ2-7
CDR3: CSVGGDSYEQYF
DNA: TGCAGCGTTGGGGGGGACTCCTACGAGCAGTACTTC

D: TRBD1
V: TRBV9
size: -
J: TRBJ2-1
CDR3: CASSVSGQGYNEQFF
DNA: TGTGCCAGCAGCGTATCGGGACAGGGGTACAATGAGCAGTTCTTC

D: -
V: TRBV21-1
size: -
J: TRBJ2-7
CDR3: CASSKSGGSSYEQYF
DNA: TGTGCCAGCAGCAAATCGGGAGGGAGCTCCTACGAGCAGTACTTC

D: -
V: TRBV19
size: -
J: TRBJ2-5
CDR3: CASSIGGPETQYF
DNA: TGTGCCAGTAGTATAGGCGGGCCAGAGACCCAGTACTTC